These 21 T cell receptor beta chains came from one sample sequenced in a study of chemoradiotherapy in HPV16-positive cancers. TCRdb's copy holds only in-frame clones and misses some; the assay was immunoSEQ multiplex PCR. The sample contains around 9,800 clones, over 70% of which appear only once. Collection took place from a patient who underwent chemoradiotherapy. These receptors came from a human donor with HPV-associated anogenital cancer.

This chain connects TRBV7-9 to TRBJ1-3; D not certain. Trimming took 5 bases from V and 9 from J, leaving 14 bases between them. Germline CDR1 SEHNR, CDR2 FQNEAQ (reference sequence). This CDR3 contains 13 residues. The chain's CDR3 is CASSIRGRVTIYF. CDR3 sequence (DNA): TGTGCCAGCAGCATCCGAGGGCGGGTCACCATATATTTT.

The chain couples TRBV18 to TRBJ2-7; no definite D call. Trimming pared 1 base from V and 5 bases from J, leaving 15 bases between. This CDR3 spans 15 amino acids. Germline CDR1 KGHSH, CDR2 LQKENI. In DNA form, the CDR3 reads TGTGCCAGCTCACCACAGGCCCTCTCATGGGACGAGCAGTACTTC. Its protein product is CASSPQALSWDEQYF.

V usage is TRBV6-1 and J usage is TRBJ1-6; TRBD1 matches 7 bases. V shed 7 bases and J 11 bases; nucleotides not matched to a gene: 11. Germline V gives CDR1 MNHNS, CDR2 SASEGT. This CDR3 has 14 residues. In nucleotides, the CDR3 is TGTGCCAGCACCAGCAGCCCAGGGGGGACACCCCTCCACTTT. Translating gives CASTSSPGGTPLHF.

The chain carries TRBV7-8 and TRBJ1-1; perhaps TRBD1 as D (6 bases). The CDR3 is made up of 18 amino acids. CDR1 SGHVS and CDR2 FQNEAQ come from the germline V gene. Between the trimmed V and J ends, which lost 0 bases and 1 base, there was a span of 18 bases. This CDR3 is CASSLARFLGGRNTEAFF. In DNA form, the CDR3 reads TGTGCCAGCAGCTTAGCCCGGTTTCTAGGGGGGAGGAACACTGAAGCTTTCTTT. The whole variable domain, remainder taken from reference TRBV7-8 and TRBJ1-1, is GAGVSQSPRYKVAKRGQDVALRCDPISGHVSLFWYQQALGQGPEFLTYFQNEAQLDKSGLPSDRFFAERPEGSVSTLKIQRTQQEDSAVYLCASSLARFLGGRNTEAFFGQGTRLTVV.

V usage is TRBV2 and J usage is TRBJ1-5; no definite D call. Trimming shortened V by 6 bases and J by 4 bases, and 13 bases separated the two germline ends. Looked up from germline, CDR1 is SNHLY and CDR2 is FYNNEI. The CDR3 extends over 14 amino acids. The CDR3 sequence: CASRSAGANQPQHF. DNA for the CDR3: TGTGCCAGCAGGTCGGCAGGAGCTAATCAGCCCCAGCATTTT.

Only a few counts were recorded for this clone. The chain carries TRBV28 and TRBJ2-7; TRBD1 matches 10 bases. This CDR3 has 14 amino acids. Germline loops: CDR1 MDHEN, CDR2 SYDVKM. The ends lost 7 bases at V and 6 bases at J; junction bases unmatched: 9. The CDR3 is CASTTAGTGAEQYV. CDR3 coding DNA: TGTGCCAGCACCACCGCCGGGACAGGGGCCGAGCAGTACGTC.

The V gene is TRBV12-5, the J gene TRBJ2-5; D not certain. Between the trimmed V and J ends, which lost 0 bases and 4 bases, there was a span of 3 bases. Germline V lookup: CDR1 LGHNT, CDR2 FRNRAP. The CDR3 sequence is 12 residues long. CDR3 sequence (DNA): TGTGCTAGTGGTTTGGTAGTAGAGACCCAGTACTTC. Amino acids: CASGLVVETQYF.

The chain links TRBV27 to TRBJ2-1; 8 bases are a match to TRBD2. The CDR3 consists of 15 residues. With V trimmed by 2 bases and J by 4 bases, 4 bases remained unmatched. The germline V gene has CDR1 MNHEY and CDR2 SMNVEV (reference sequence). The DNA of the CDR3 is TGTGCCAGCAGTTTACGGGAGGGGATTTACAATGAGCAGTTCTTC. It encodes CASSLREGIYNEQFF.

The sample holds a few counts of this clone. V usage is TRBV6-6 and J usage is TRBJ2-2; the D call may be TRBD1 or TRBD2 (6 bases each). CDR1 MNHNY and CDR2 SVGAGI come from the germline V gene (reference sequence). Trimming pared 6 bases from V and 1 base from J, leaving 9 bases between. CDR3 size: 14 residues. The DNA of the CDR3 is TGTGCCAGCAGCGGAGGGGGGAACACCGGGGAGCTGTTTTTT. Protein product: CASSGGGNTGELFF.

This clone has a single count. The genes are TRBV28 and TRBJ2-5, with D perhaps being TRBD1 or TRBD2 (5 bases each). The CDR3 extends over 16 amino acids. Germline CDR1 and CDR2: MDHEN and SYDVKM. Deletions cut 2 bases from V and 2 bases from J, with 15 bases between. The CDR3 coding sequence is TGTGCCAGCAGTTTAGGTGATGGGACGGATCAAGAGACCCAGTACTTC. Protein: CASSLGDGTDQETQYF.

The CDR3 nucleotides read TGTGCCATCGCGACGGACAGGAACTATGGCTACACCTTC. This codes for CAIATDRNYGYTF. The V and J genes are TRBV6-5 and TRBJ1-2, with TRBD1 matching over 7 bases. J was trimmed by 2 bases and V by 10 bases; bases with no gene match: 7. Germline V lookup: CDR1 MNHEY, CDR2 SVGAGI. CDR3 length: 13 amino acids.

This clone was counted once. The rearrangement joins TRBV5-3 to TRBJ2-7; 10 bases align to TRBD1. TRBV5-3 is identified as an open reading frame with a role that is uncertain. This CDR3 has 14 residues. The V and J ends lost 3 bases and 4 bases, in that order; junction bases with no gene match: 4. CDR3 in DNA: TGTGCCAGAAGCTCGGACAGGGGGAATTACGAGCAGTACTTC. Its protein is CARSSDRGNYEQYF.

The chain recombines TRBV7-2 with TRBJ2-7; D is tentatively TRBD1 or TRBD2 (6 bases each). The CDR3 is 15 amino acids. The ends were cut back, 0 bases at V and 2 bases at J, with 11 bases in the middle. The V gene's germline CDR1 is SGHTA and CDR2 FQGNSA. The CDR3 loop reads CASSLAGGAPYEQYF. The CDR3 nucleotides are TGTGCCAGCAGCTTAGCGGGGGGCGCCCCCTACGAGCAGTACTTC.

The chain joins TRBV5-6 to TRBJ2-7; 8 bases match TRBD1. CDR3 length equals 15 residues. Germline trimming cut 5 bases from V and 6 bases from J; bases unmatched to any gene: 13. CDR1 SGHDT and CDR2 YYEEEE come from the germline V gene. In DNA form, the CDR3 reads TGTGCCAGCAGGCGGGGATACAGGGGGGAGGTCGAGCAGTACGTC. The encoded protein is CASRRGYRGEVEQYV.

V is TRBV19 and J is TRBJ2-5; 7 bases align to TRBD2. V dropped 4 bases and J dropped 5; count of bases not matched to a gene: 13. The CDR3 sequence is 16 residues long. Germline values: CDR1 LNHDA, CDR2 SQIVND (reference sequence). The CDR3 DNA follows: TGTGCCAGTAGTACCCTCTCGGGCGGGAGTAAGGAGACCCAGTACTTC. Translating gives CASSTLSGGSKETQYF.

On this clone: A junction boundary mismatches the germline segment, possibly from a read error. This chain links TRBV7-7 with TRBJ2-3, with 10 nucleotides matching TRBD2. The CDR3 sequence is 15 residues long. CDR1 SSHAT and CDR2 FNYEAQ come from the germline V gene (reference sequence). CDR3 in amino acids: CASSFSGGNTDTQYF. DNA for the CDR3: TGTGCTAGCAGTTTTAGCGGGGGGAACACAGATACGCAGTATTTT.

In its sample, this clone was seen once. This chain uses TRBV2 with TRBJ2-1; D is perhaps TRBD2 (5 bases). There are 18 residues in the CDR3. Germline values: CDR1 SNHLY, CDR2 FYNNEI. V lost 11 bases and J 2 bases, leaving 28 bases between the germline ends. CDR3 region: CAQIPSPYFGVPYNEQFF. The CDR3 region has the DNA TGTGCCCAAATACCTAGTCCGTACTTCGGGGTCCCCTACAATGAGCAGTTCTTC. The variable domain in full, completed from reference TRBV2 and TRBJ2-1, reads EPEVTQTPSHQVTQMGQEVILRCVPISNHLYFYWYRQILGQKVEFLVSFYNNEISEKSEIFDDQFSVERPDGSNFTLKIRSTKLEDSAMYFCAQIPSPYFGVPYNEQFFGPGTRLTVL.

The V call is TRBV7-2, the J call TRBJ2-6; the D is unclear. Germline V lookup: CDR1 SGHTA, CDR2 FQGNSA. With 2 bases removed from V and 0 bases from J, the gap between germline ends came to 5 bases. The CDR3 loop spans 15 amino acids. Written as DNA, the CDR3 is TGTGCCAGCAGCTTAAGCAACTCTGGGGCCAACGTCCTGACTTTC. Translated, it gives CASSLSNSGANVLTF.

The chain couples TRBV6-5 to TRBJ1-3, with D possibly matching TRBD1 (5 bases). The CDR3 has 16 amino acids. Germline values: CDR1 MNHEY, CDR2 SVGAGI. V shed 4 bases and J shed 2 bases, with 15 bases lying between them. The DNA of the CDR3 is TGTGCCAGCAGTTCTACCGGGACGTGGGCTGGAAACACCATATATTTT. Translation gives CASSSTGTWAGNTIYF.

The rearrangement links TRBV30 to TRBJ2-6; the D gene is possibly TRBD1 (6 bases). Trimming removed 8 bases from V and 4 bases from J, with 12 bases in between. Germline CDR1 reads GTSNPN; CDR2 reads SVGIG (reference sequence). The CDR3 is 13 residues long. In DNA, the CDR3 is TGTGCCAGACAGGCCCGGGGGGCCAACGTCCTGACTTTC. It specifies CARQARGANVLTF.

V is TRBV27 and J is TRBJ1-4; D is undetermined. Trimming stripped 5 bases from V and 7 bases from J, with 14 bases between. The CDR3 is 14 residues long. CDR1 MNHEY and CDR2 SMNVEV come from the germline V gene (reference sequence). CDR3 loop: CASSPTTLIEKLFF. The CDR3 DNA is TGTGCCAGCAGTCCCACGACTCTAATTGAAAAACTGTTTTTT.